This entry concerns a single TCR beta chain. Its target is unknown. CDR3 size: 15 residues. Germline CDR1 and CDR2: MNHNS and SASEGT. V lost 10 bases, J lost 6 bases, and 21 bases lay in between. Exposure to brentuximab vedotin varied, and each patient had relapsed following autologous stem cell transplantation. Measured with immunoSEQ multiplex PCR; TCRdb has only the in-frame clones, and not every one. The sample holds 38,000 or so clones, around 70% seen once. This entry comes from a study of PD-1 blockade in classical Hodgkin lymphoma. General study points: By C4D1, CD4+ diversity increased significantly, especially in complete responders. Diversity similar to that of newly diagnosed patients was seen at baseline in complete responders. Why repertoires differed is undefined; disease activity or prior therapy possibly contributed. The study reported lower baseline TCR diversity in newly diagnosed patients than in healthy donors.

The rearrangement links TRBV6-1 to TRBJ1-4, with D possibly matching TRBD1 (5 bases). This specimen was peripheral blood mononuclear cells (PBMCs), taken before the second cycle of nivolumab. The receptor was isolated from a human donor with classical Hodgkin lymphoma. The CDR3, as DNA: TGTGCCACCTCGGGGCCAGGACGGGGAGATGAAAAACTGTTTTTT. Its translation: CATSGPGRGDEKLFF.